This is a list of T cell receptor beta chains from one sample in a study of cytomegalovirus exposure and HLA in healthy donors. Using immunoSEQ multiplex PCR, the repertoire was profiled, and TCRdb retains in-frame clones only, with some absent. The sample has about 210,000 clones; roughly four fifths are singletons. The source material was PBMCs. These receptors were obtained from a woman aged 45-65 years in good health and CMV-seropositive. Each CDR3 is given with its conserved first and last residue. The D gene is left open where the match is weak. Size is stated for part of the rows, as once, few or many counts, or as a class when the clone is expanded.

clone size: once
D gene: NA
J gene: TRBJ1-2
V gene: TRBV7-3
CDR3 DNA: TGTGCCAGCAGCTTAAATGCAGGAGGCTATGGCTACACCTTC
CDR3 protein: CASSLNAGGYGYTF

clone size: few
D gene: TRBD1
J gene: TRBJ1-1
V gene: TRBV6-5
CDR3 DNA: TGTGCCAGCAGGACGGGGACAGTTGAAGCTTTCTTT
CDR3 protein: CASRTGTVEAFF

clone size: NA
D gene: TRBD2
J gene: TRBJ2-2
V gene: TRBV4-1
CDR3 DNA: TGCGCCAGCAGCCTACGGACTAGCGGGGGGCACACCGGGGAGCTGTTTTTT
CDR3 protein: CASSLRTSGGHTGELFF

clone size: NA
D gene: NA
J gene: TRBJ1-6
V gene: TRBV19
CDR3 DNA: TGTGCCAGTAGTGGCGGCTCACCCCTCCACTTT
CDR3 protein: CASSGGSPLHF

clone size: few
D gene: TRBD2
J gene: TRBJ2-1
V gene: TRBV6-4
CDR3 DNA: TGTGCCAGCAGCACCGGGGGGGCAGGAAATGAGCAGTTCTTC
CDR3 protein: CASSTGGAGNEQFF

clone size: NA
D gene: TRBD1
J gene: TRBJ2-3
V gene: TRBV28
CDR3 DNA: TGTGCCAGCAGTTTCTCGGACAGGGCGGATACGCAGTATTTT
CDR3 protein: CASSFSDRADTQYF

clone size: NA
D gene: NA
J gene: TRBJ2-7
V gene: TRBV30
CDR3 DNA: TGTGCCTGGAGTTCTGACAGGCCCGAGCAGTACTTC
CDR3 protein: CAWSSDRPEQYF

clone size: once
D gene: NA
J gene: TRBJ1-3
V gene: TRBV6-6
CDR3 DNA: TGTGCCGGACAGTCTGGCTCTGGAAACACCATATATTTT
CDR3 protein: CAGQSGSGNTIYF

clone size: NA
D gene: TRBD2
J gene: TRBJ2-3
V gene: TRBV10-2
CDR3 DNA: TGCGCCAGCTCCGAAACTAGCGGGGGGAACACAGATACGCAGTATTTT
CDR3 protein: CASSETSGGNTDTQYF

clone size: NA
D gene: TRBD1
J gene: TRBJ2-7
V gene: TRBV5-1
CDR3 DNA: TGCGCCAGCAGCTTTAACCCATACCGGGACAGTTCCAACGAGCAGTACTTC
CDR3 protein: CASSFNPYRDSSNEQYF

clone size: few
D gene: NA
J gene: TRBJ2-7
V gene: TRBV6-1
CDR3 DNA: TGTGCCAGCAGTGAAGGGCTCGACAGCTCCTACGAGCAGTACTTC
CDR3 protein: CASSEGLDSSYEQYF

clone size: NA
D gene: TRBD2
J gene: TRBJ2-5
V gene: TRBV9
CDR3 DNA: TGTGCCAGCAGCGTGCTAGCGGGGGGCGGGGTGGAGACCCAGTACTTC
CDR3 protein: CASSVLAGGGVETQYF

clone size: NA
D gene: NA
J gene: TRBJ1-5
V gene: TRBV7-2
CDR3 DNA: TGTGCCAGCAGCTTAGCGGGGGCAGATAATCAGCCCCAGCATTTT
CDR3 protein: CASSLAGADNQPQHF

clone size: NA
D gene: TRBD1
J gene: TRBJ1-5
V gene: TRBV19
CDR3 DNA: TGTGCCAGTAGTTCAAGAGGGGGCGGCGGACAGCCCCAGCATTTT
CDR3 protein: CASSSRGGGGQPQHF

clone size: NA
D gene: NA
J gene: TRBJ2-2
V gene: TRBV7-2
CDR3 DNA: TGTGCCAGCAGCTTAAGAGGGTCCGGGGAGCTGTTTTTT
CDR3 protein: CASSLRGSGELFF

clone size: once
D gene: TRBD2
J gene: TRBJ2-7
V gene: TRBV28
CDR3 DNA: TGTGCCAGCAGCCCTGCAGGCGGGGGGGACTACGAGCAGTACTTC
CDR3 protein: CASSPAGGGDYEQYF

clone size: NA
D gene: NA
J gene: TRBJ1-1
V gene: TRBV30
CDR3 DNA: TGTGCCTGGGGGAGGCGGGGTGAAGCTTTCTTT
CDR3 protein: CAWGRRGEAFF

clone size: NA
D gene: NA
J gene: TRBJ2-5
V gene: TRBV6-6
CDR3 DNA: TGTGCCAGCAGCGCGGACATAGAGACCCAGTACTTC
CDR3 protein: CASSADIETQYF

clone size: NA
D gene: NA
J gene: TRBJ2-1
V gene: TRBV4-2
CDR3 DNA: TGTGCCAGCAGCCCCCCCGGTGGGGGCAACGAGCAGTTCTTC
CDR3 protein: CASSPPGGGNEQFF

clone size: NA
D gene: NA
J gene: TRBJ1-6
V gene: TRBV28
CDR3 DNA: TGTGCCAGCAGTTTTAGAGCTAGCTCCTATAATTCACCCCTCCACTTT
CDR3 protein: CASSFRASSYNSPLHF

clone size: NA
D gene: TRBD1
J gene: TRBJ1-2
V gene: TRBV6-1
CDR3 DNA: TGTGCCAGCAGTGTAAGGACAGGGTTGTATGGCTACACCTTC
CDR3 protein: CASSVRTGLYGYTF